This entry lists 28 T cell receptor beta chains sequenced from one sample in a study of graft-versus-host responses after intestinal transplantation. No cognate antigen is known for these TCRs. The method was immunoSEQ multiplex PCR; TCRdb's version includes in-frame clones alone and lacks a portion of them. Among tens of thousands of clones listed, more than 80% were seen once. The source was unstimulated CD8+ T cells sorted from spleen or lymph node cells, collected before intestinal transplant. The origin of the receptors is a human donor who received an intestinal transplant.

V is TRBV7-9 and J is TRBJ1-2; D remains unclear. The germline gives CDR1 SEHNR, CDR2 FQNEAQ (reference sequence). CDR3 length: 14 residues. V shed 5 bases and J shed 4 bases, with 14 bases lying between them. The CDR3 DNA is TGTGCCAGCAGCCCGCCGGGAGAAGCCTATGGCTACACCTTC. Amino acids: CASSPPGEAYGYTF.

This chain joins TRBV4-1 and TRBJ1-1, with D uncertain. Germline loops: CDR1 MGHRA, CDR2 YSYEKL. V was cut by 5 bases and J by 9 bases, with 22 bases left in between. CDR3 length equals 15 residues. The CDR3 loop is CASSFRVIPTLKAFF. CDR3 bases: TGCGCCAGCAGCTTCCGAGTGATCCCTACCCTGAAAGCTTTCTTT.

As for this clone: Other DNA sequences within the sample encode an identical CDR3. This chain connects TRBV4-1 to TRBJ1-6; perhaps TRBD1 as D (5 bases). CDR1 is MGHRA, CDR2 YSYEKL, per germline. CDR3 length: 14 residues. V lost 1 base to trimming and J lost 7 bases, with 8 bases between them. This CDR3 reads CASSQVGGNSPLHF. CDR3 in DNA: TGCGCCAGCAGCCAAGTTGGGGGGAATTCACCCCTCCACTTT.

This clone was recorded only once. The rearrangement joins TRBV27 to TRBJ2-1; D possibly corresponds to TRBD2 (6 bases). The CDR3 sequence is 16 residues long. The germline CDR1 and CDR2 sequences are MNHEY and SMNVEV (reference sequence). V was trimmed by 0 bases and J by 1 base, leaving 10 bases between them. CDR3 sequence reads: CASSLSIRGSYNEQFF. The CDR3 DNA reads TGTGCCAGCAGTTTATCGATACGGGGGTCCTACAATGAGCAGTTCTTC.

The V call is TRBV2, the J call TRBJ2-7, with 10 nucleotides matching TRBD2. The V segment lost 6 bases and the J segment 0 bases; nucleotides outside the gene matches: 5. The CDR3 contains 15 residues. The germline V gene encodes CDR1 SNHLY and CDR2 FYNNEI. CDR3 in DNA: TGTGCCAGCAGGGAACTAGCGGGATTCTCCTACGAGCAGTACTTC. This codes for CASRELAGFSYEQYF.

The sample holds a few counts of this clone. This chain connects TRBV5-1 to TRBJ1-6, with D unresolved. The germline CDR1 and CDR2 sequences are SGHRS and YFSETQ. The CDR3 contains 13 residues. The V end lost 1 base, the J end lost 7 bases, and 6 bases lay between the germline ends. CDR3 loop: CASSLFGNSPLHF. The CDR3 bases are TGCGCCAGCAGCTTGTTCGGGAATTCACCCCTCCACTTT.

The CDR3 region is CASSATPGLAGSQYF. The CDR3 nucleotides are TGTGCCAGCAGTGCAACCCCGGGACTAGCGGGGTCCCAGTACTTC. This chain connects TRBV25-1 to TRBJ2-5; 13 bases map to TRBD2. The CDR3 runs 15 residues. Germline-derived CDR1 and CDR2 are MGHDK and SYGVNS. V lost 4 bases and J lost 9; bases outside the gene matches: 8.

This sequence joins TRBV6-1 and TRBJ1-5; D possibly corresponds to TRBD1 (5 bases). CDR1 and CDR2 (germline): MNHNS, SASEGT. CDR3 length: 13 amino acids. Trimming shortened V by 10 bases and J by 5 bases, and 15 bases separated the two germline ends. The CDR3 DNA follows: TGTGCCACCGCCCGGGGGACCTATCAGCCCCAGCATTTT. Its protein product is CATARGTYQPQHF.

The V gene is TRBV5-4, the J gene TRBJ1-2, with D perhaps matching TRBD1 (6 bases). Trimming removed 2 bases at V and 3 bases at J, with 26 bases between. In germline, CDR1 is SGHNT, CDR2 YYREEE (reference sequence). The CDR3 has 19 residues. The CDR3 nucleotides are TGTGCCAGCAGCTTAGGGGGTTGGGAAACAGGGTTCGGTGACTATGGCTACACCTTC. This gives the protein CASSLGGWETGFGDYGYTF. The whole variable domain, remainder taken from reference TRBV5-4 and TRBJ1-2, is ETGVTQSPTHLIKTRGQQVTLRCSSQSGHNTVSWYQQALGQGPQFIFQYYREEENGRGNFPPRFSGLQFPNYSSELNVNALELDDSALYLCASSLGGWETGFGDYGYTFGSGTRLTVV.

This chain uses TRBV19 with TRBJ2-1; weak D call: TRBD2 (6 bases). Germline-derived CDR1 and CDR2 are LNHDA and SQIVND (reference sequence). There are 14 residues in the CDR3. V was trimmed by 4 bases and J by 3 bases, leaving 10 bases between them. The CDR3 spells CASSTSGLYNEQFF. The CDR3 bases are TGTGCCAGTAGTACCTCGGGACTCTACAATGAGCAGTTCTTC.

This clone showed up just once. The chain joins TRBV2 to TRBJ2-2; D is ambiguous. Germline V lookup: CDR1 SNHLY, CDR2 FYNNEI. This CDR3 is 14 amino acids long. The V end was cut by 0 bases, the J end by 6 bases, with 8 bases between. The CDR3 sequence: CASSEALGAGELFF. The CDR3 nucleotides read TGTGCCAGCAGTGAAGCGCTAGGCGCCGGGGAGCTGTTTTTT.

This chain uses TRBV5-1 with TRBJ2-2, with a weak D call TRBD1 (5 bases). Germline loops: CDR1 SGHRS, CDR2 YFSETQ. CDR3 size: 14 residues. The V and J ends lost 3 bases and 1 base respectively, with 7 bases between them. The CDR3 protein is CASSSRENTGELFF. The CDR3 nucleotides read TGCGCCAGCAGCTCCAGGGAGAACACCGGGGAGCTGTTTTTT.

The chain employs TRBV6-5 and TRBJ1-2; maybe TRBD1 (5 bases). V lost 8 bases to trimming and J lost 1 base, with 17 bases between them. The CDR3 extends over 15 amino acids. CDR1 MNHEY and CDR2 SVGAGI come from the germline V gene. The CDR3 DNA is TGTGCCAGCGGGGCCAGAGCGCCTTTTAACTATGGCTACACCTTC. This translates into CASGARAPFNYGYTF.

The genes are TRBV7-9 and TRBJ2-1; TRBD2 matches at 8 bases. The CDR3 covers 15 residues. With 2 bases clipped from V and 5 bases from J, the junction kept 5 bases outside the gene matches. Germline V gives CDR1 SEHNR, CDR2 FQNEAQ (reference sequence). CDR3 protein: CASSLFTSGDNEQFF. CDR3 coding DNA: TGTGCCAGCAGCTTATTCACTAGCGGCGACAATGAGCAGTTCTTC.

The chain links TRBV12-1 to TRBJ2-3; TRBD1, the table's D call, lacks a check against the DNA. TRBV12-1 has pseudogene status. This CDR3 is 15 amino acids long. The CDR3 nucleotides are TGTGCCAGCAGCCCCGGGACAGGCCTACCAGATACGCAGTATTTT. Encoded protein: CASSPGTGLPDTQYF.

Only a few counts were recorded for this clone. The gene calls are TRBV19 and TRBJ2-7; TRBD1 aligns across 7 bases. With 5 bases clipped from V and 2 bases from J, the junction kept 9 bases outside the gene matches. Germline assignment: CDR1 LNHDA and CDR2 SQIVND (reference sequence). The CDR3 length is 15 residues. This chain's CDR3 is CASSGPGQKPYEQYF. The DNA of the CDR3 is TGTGCCAGTAGTGGGCCGGGACAGAAACCCTACGAGCAGTACTTC.

This sequence joins TRBV11-1 and TRBJ2-2; the match to TRBD2 covers 7 bases. There are 16 residues in the CDR3. V was clipped by 2 bases and J by 1 base; unmatched bases: 4. Germline lookup yields CDR1 SGHAT and CDR2 FQDESV (reference sequence). CDR3 sequence: CASSLWGGRNTGELFF. The CDR3 DNA sequence: TGTGCCAGCAGCTTATGGGGCGGGAGGAACACCGGGGAGCTGTTTTTT.

This chain joins TRBV5-1 and TRBJ1-2; 12 bases line up with TRBD1. The CDR3 extends over 13 amino acids. The ends lost 4 bases at V and 9 bases at J; junction bases unmatched: 4. CDR1 and CDR2 (germline): SGHRS, YFSETQ. CDR3 protein: CASSPGQGASYTF. CDR3 in DNA: TGCGCCAGCAGCCCGGGACAGGGGGCCAGCTACACCTTC.

The gene calls are TRBV6-5 and TRBJ1-3; perhaps TRBD1 as D (5 bases). Germline V gene lookup returns CDR1 MNHEY and CDR2 SVGAGI. V was pared by 3 bases and J by 0 bases, with 12 bases between. The CDR3 runs to 16 residues. The CDR3 region has the DNA TGTGCCAGCAGTTATGGGACTCCGAGCTCTGGAAACACCATATATTTT. Protein sequence: CASSYGTPSSGNTIYF.

This clone was detected once. The rearrangement joins TRBV14 to TRBJ2-5, with D perhaps TRBD1 (5 bases). V was trimmed by 2 bases and J by 0 bases, leaving 13 bases between them. This CDR3 contains 16 residues. Germline V CDR1 and CDR2: SGHDN, FVKESK. CDR3 in amino acids: CASSQRTRWYQETQYF. CDR3 in DNA: TGTGCCAGCAGCCAAAGGACACGTTGGTACCAAGAGACCCAGTACTTC.

The V and J genes are TRBV10-3 and TRBJ1-2; D perhaps matches TRBD1 (5 bases). Per germline, CDR1 ENHRY and CDR2 SYGVKD. This CDR3 has 13 residues. V gave up 6 bases and J gave up 4 bases, with 12 bases separating them. The CDR3 reads CAIREGRLYGYTF. The CDR3 region has the DNA TGTGCCATCAGGGAGGGGCGCCTCTATGGCTACACCTTC.

The J gene is TRBJ1-5, the V gene TRBV6-1, with unresolved D. V was shortened by 5 bases and J by 6 bases, with 14 bases between the two germline ends. This CDR3 is built from 14 residues. Germline loops: CDR1 MNHNS, CDR2 SASEGT. CDR3 sequence: CASSKGEESQPQHF. The CDR3 DNA is TGTGCCAGCAGTAAGGGAGAGGAAAGTCAGCCCCAGCATTTT.

The chain employs TRBV28 and TRBJ2-1; 8 nucleotides line up with TRBD2. The length of the CDR3 is 15 residues. CDR1 is MDHEN and CDR2 is SYDVKM in the germline V gene. V shed 4 bases, J shed 4 bases, and the junction held 6 bases outside the gene matches. The DNA for the CDR3 is TGTGCCAGCAGTTCCGGGACTAGTGGTTACAATGAGCAGTTCTTC. This encodes CASSSGTSGYNEQFF. Full variable domain (rest looked up from reference TRBV28 and TRBJ2-1): DVKVTQSSRYLVKRTGEKVFLECVQDMDHENMFWYRQDPGLGLRLIYFSYDVKMKEKGDIPEGYSVSREKKERFSLILESASTNQTSMYLCASSSGTSGYNEQFFGPGTRLTVL.

V gene TRBV6-1 combines with J gene TRBJ2-1; D gene uncertain. V lost 11 bases and J lost 0, with 14 bases in between. CDR3 size: 14 residues. Germline CDR1 and CDR2: MNHNS and SASEGT. The CDR3 nucleotides read TGTGCCGCCCGGCCTCGAGGCTCCTACAATGAGCAGTTCTTC. Translation: CAARPRGSYNEQFF.

V and J are TRBV6-1 and TRBJ2-5; the match to TRBD1 covers 7 bases. The CDR3 is 13 amino acids. From germline, CDR1 is MNHNS and CDR2 SASEGT. V was clipped by 6 bases and J by 1 base; unmatched bases: 2. This CDR3 reads CASSRDSQETQYF. The CDR3 DNA reads as TGTGCCAGCAGCCGGGACAGCCAAGAGACCCAGTACTTC.

DNA for the CDR3: TGCGCCAGCAGCCGTCACTTCTACCGGGGTGAAGCTTTCTTT. Its translation: CASSRHFYRGEAFF. The V gene is TRBV4-1, the J gene TRBJ1-1; D unclear. V was cut by 4 bases and J by 7 bases, with 16 bases left in between. CDR3 length: 14 amino acids. From germline, CDR1 is MGHRA and CDR2 YSYEKL.

This clone was recorded once. The V and J genes are TRBV27 and TRBJ2-7; D perhaps matches TRBD2 (5 bases). The CDR3 is made up of 13 amino acids. Deletions cut 2 bases from V and 3 bases from J, with 8 bases between. Germline V gives CDR1 MNHEY, CDR2 SMNVEV (reference sequence). In DNA form, the CDR3 reads TGTGCCAGCAGTTTACACCGGGACTACGAGCAGTACTTC. This codes for CASSLHRDYEQYF.

CDR3 DNA: TGTGCCAGCAGCTTGACGGACTCTAGCACAGATACGCAGTATTTT. Translation: CASSLTDSSTDTQYF. J is TRBJ2-3 and V is TRBV5-4, with a tentative D call TRBD2 (5 bases). The V gene's germline CDR1 is SGHNT and CDR2 YYREEE (reference sequence). Trimming left V 1 base short and J 0 bases short, with 9 bases between. The CDR3 contains 15 residues.